The source of this TCR beta chain is a study of identifying expanded T cells in peripheral blood. As regards this clone: Antigen: not known.

Study-wide points: Approximately 1.1 clones differed between technical replicates, versus 16.4 and 19 over time.

Sequenced by immunoSEQ multiplex PCR; TCRdb stores in-frame clones only, minus some. The repertoire includes around 99,000 clones, less than 90% of them detected once, and 8.4% sits in the top ten. The CDR3 covers 15 residues. V was shortened by 8 bases and J by 1 base, with 17 bases between the two germline ends. Germline V gene data show CDR1 as LNHDA and CDR2 as SQIVND (reference sequence). The chain uses TRBV19 and TRBJ1-2; maybe TRBD1 (5 bases). This TCR was recovered from a person aged 18-70 years in good health. Material for sequencing was blood. In nucleotides, the CDR3 is TGTGCCAGTGAGTCCGGGGCAACGGGTAACTATGGCTACACCTTC. Protein: CASESGATGNYGYTF.